Each of the 9 T cell receptor beta chains below was sequenced from the same sample in a study of identical twins. MiXCR, applied by TCRdb to the 5' RACE reads, yields one record per CDR3 protein. The sample gives 130,000 to 150,000 distinct CDR3 sequences, under 4.5% of which show up once; around 8% is in the top ten. Input material: memory T cells sorted from blood. These receptors came from a man aged 18 to 35 in good health.

This clonotype was counted ten times or more. The rearrangement uses TRBV7-9 and TRBJ2-7; TRBD1 or TRBD2 may be the D gene (5 bases each). The CDR3 has 13 residues. The germline gives CDR1 SEHNR, CDR2 FQNEAQ (reference sequence). The V and J ends lost 5 bases and 9 bases respectively, with 17 bases between them. CDR3 protein: CASSPGTIQGQYV. In DNA form, the CDR3 reads TGTGCCAGCAGCCCCGGGACCATTCAAGGGCAGTACGTC.

This clonotype has at least ten counts. This rearrangement joins TRBV7-8 to TRBJ2-4; tentatively, D is TRBD1 or TRBD2 (7 bases each). V was trimmed by 5 bases and J by 0 bases, leaving 17 bases between them. This CDR3 contains 17 residues. Germline V gene sequence: CDR1 SGHVS, CDR2 FQNEAQ. DNA for the CDR3: TGTGCCAGCAGCCCCCCCCGCAGGGGGGGAGCCAAAAACATTCAGTACTTC. Its protein product is CASSPPRRGGAKNIQYF.

This clonotype was observed a handful of times. The V and J genes are TRBV30 and TRBJ2-5; perhaps TRBD2 as D (5 bases). Trimming took off 0 bases at V and 2 bases at J, with 10 bases between the two ends. Germline lookup yields CDR1 GTSNPN and CDR2 SVGIG (reference sequence). The CDR3 runs to 14 residues. In DNA, the CDR3 is TGTGCCTGGAGTGTCTTCGGGAAACAAGAGACCCAGTACTTC. Translated, it gives CAWSVFGKQETQYF.

Remarks on this clonotype: Just one base apart from a much larger clone, this may be a read error. Without the conserved terminal phenylalanine or tryptophan, this CDR3 likely stems from a read error. The CDR3 loop reads CASNRDPRHNEQFY. For the CDR3, the DNA is TGTGCCAGCAACAGGGACCCGCGACACAATGAGCAGTTCTAC. This chain joins TRBV7-8 and TRBJ2-1, with a weak D call TRBD1 (6 bases). Trimming pared 7 bases from V and 5 bases from J, leaving 15 bases between. Germline V gene data show CDR1 as SGHVS and CDR2 as FQNEAQ. The CDR3 totals 14 residues.

This clonotype was seen many times. The V and J genes are TRBV24-1 and TRBJ2-3; no definite D call. The V and J ends lost 9 bases and 2 bases respectively, with 8 bases between them. The germline V gene encodes CDR1 KGHDR and CDR2 SFDVKD. This CDR3 is built from 12 residues. Here the CDR3 reads CATGDATDTQYF. CDR3 DNA sequence: TGTGCCACCGGCGACGCCACAGATACGCAGTATTTT.

This clonotype was picked up many times. The chain employs TRBV5-1 and TRBJ1-4; 9 bases match TRBD1. V shed 4 bases and J 10 bases; nucleotides not matched to a gene: 11. The CDR3 spans 15 residues. Germline CDR1 SGHRS, CDR2 YFSETQ. The CDR3 protein is CASSDPQGARGKLFF. The CDR3 DNA follows: TGCGCCAGCAGCGATCCACAGGGGGCTAGGGGAAAACTGTTTTTT.

This clonotype was seen more than once but under ten times. This chain uses TRBV18 with TRBJ1-5; D uncertain. The CDR3 extends over 15 amino acids. V was clipped by 0 bases and J by 2 bases, with 8 bases between them. Germline CDR1 reads KGHSH; CDR2 reads LQKENI. The CDR3: CASSPPGFGNQPQHF. The DNA of the CDR3 is TGTGCCAGCTCACCACCGGGGTTTGGCAATCAGCCCCAGCATTTT.

There are many counts of this clonotype. The CDR3 here is CATRVGGRIDQPQHF. The CDR3 DNA follows: TGTGCCACGAGGGTTGGCGGTAGGATCGATCAGCCCCAGCATTTT. The V call is TRBV15, the J call TRBJ1-5; no clear D gene. V lost 9 bases and J lost 5, with 20 bases in between. The CDR3 is made up of 15 amino acids. The V gene's germline CDR1 is LNHNV and CDR2 YYDKDF (reference sequence).

This clonotype came up a few times. The chain joins TRBV20-1 to TRBJ2-5; 8 bases are a match to TRBD1. CDR1 is DFQATT and CDR2 is SNEGSKA in the germline V gene (reference sequence). This CDR3 spans 13 amino acids. Unmatched junction bases numbered 3, after V lost 2 bases and J lost 4 bases. The CDR3 here is CSARQGASETQYF. CDR3 nucleotide sequence: TGCAGTGCTAGACAGGGGGCATCAGAGACCCAGTACTTC.